This TCR beta chain was recovered during a study of T cell responses to AZD1222 COVID-19 vaccine. Whole-study results and caveats: Donors skewed white British and female; clonal diversity was possibly underestimated. Baseline testing showed seropositivity in only six AZD1222 recipients. Vaccination with two AZD1222 doses was followed by a rise in Spike-specific TCR breadth and depth.

This clone was recorded only once. Its target is not known. Using immunoSEQ multiplex PCR, the repertoire was profiled, and TCRdb retains in-frame clones only, with some absent. The profile covers some 92,000 clones, with about 91% appearing a single time and around 8% taken by the ten largest. V lost 0 bases, J lost 5 bases, and 8 bases lay in between. Germline V gene lookup returns CDR1 WSHSY and CDR2 SAAADI. The CDR3 runs to 13 residues. The gene calls are TRBV10-2 and TRBJ2-7; a possible D gene is TRBD1 (5 bases). The sequencing used peripheral blood, collected on day 0 of AZD1222 vaccination. This clonotype originated in an adult in good health. The DNA of the CDR3 is TGCGCCAGCAGTGAGTCAAGGGGAAACGAGCAGTACTTC. This encodes CASSESRGNEQYF.